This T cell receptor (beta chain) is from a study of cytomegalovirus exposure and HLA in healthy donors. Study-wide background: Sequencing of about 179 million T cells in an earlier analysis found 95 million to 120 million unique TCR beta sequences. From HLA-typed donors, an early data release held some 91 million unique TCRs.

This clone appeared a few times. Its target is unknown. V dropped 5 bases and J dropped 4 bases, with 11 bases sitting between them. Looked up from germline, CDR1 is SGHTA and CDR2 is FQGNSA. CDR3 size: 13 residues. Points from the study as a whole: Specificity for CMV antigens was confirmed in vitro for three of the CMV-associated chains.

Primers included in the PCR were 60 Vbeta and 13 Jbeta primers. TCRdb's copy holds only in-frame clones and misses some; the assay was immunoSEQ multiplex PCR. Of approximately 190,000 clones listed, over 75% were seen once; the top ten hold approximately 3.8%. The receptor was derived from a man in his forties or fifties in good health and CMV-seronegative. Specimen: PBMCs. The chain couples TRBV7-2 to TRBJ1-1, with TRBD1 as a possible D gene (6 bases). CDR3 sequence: CASSLRGGTEAFF. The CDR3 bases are TGTGCCAGCAGCCTCAGGGGTGGCACTGAAGCTTTCTTT.